This T cell receptor (beta chain) was sequenced during a study of T cell responses to AZD1222 COVID-19 vaccine. As to this clone: Antigen specificity is unknown. Other nucleotide sequences in the sample specify the same CDR3.

Clones were sequenced by immunoSEQ multiplex PCR, and TCRdb holds only the in-frame ones, with some missing. The table records about 160,000 clones, roughly 94% of them present only once. General study results and limits: No repertoire was sampled before or during the peak T cell response, only after it.

The sequenced sample was peripheral blood, obtained on day 0 of MenACWY control vaccination. This receptor was identified in an adult in good health.

The CDR3 loop reads CASSLVGTAEAFF. The CDR3 DNA follows: TGCGCCAGCAGCTTGGTGGGGACCGCTGAAGCTTTCTTT. The genes are TRBV5-1 and TRBJ1-1; a weak D match, TRBD1 (5 bases). The CDR3 extends over 13 amino acids. V was pared by 0 bases and J by 6 bases, with 9 bases between. In germline, CDR1 is SGHRS, CDR2 YFSETQ.